Below are 13 T cell receptor beta chains sequenced from a single sample in a study of blood T cell repertoires in COVID-19. Here immunoSEQ multiplex PCR was the method, and the copy in TCRdb shows in-frame clones only, minus some. The profile shows approximately 200,000 clones, around 89% of them singletons. Sequenced material: peripheral blood. These receptors were collected from a man aged 70-80 years with acute or convalescent COVID-19.

The V call is TRBV19, the J call TRBJ2-7; 11 positions match TRBD1. Trimming at V came to 4 bases and at J to 4 bases, leaving 6 bases not matched to a gene. The CDR3 has 15 amino acids. In germline, CDR1 is LNHDA, CDR2 SQIVND (reference sequence). Written as DNA, the CDR3 is TGTGCCAGTAGTAATTCCGGGACAGGGGGGTACGAGCAGTACTTC. Translating gives CASSNSGTGGYEQYF.

CDR3 in DNA: TGTGCCAGCAGTCCCGGGACTAGCGGGGCCACAGATACGCAGTATTTT. Translating it yields CASSPGTSGATDTQYF. The chain employs TRBV27 and TRBJ2-3; TRBD2 aligns across 13 bases. The germline V gene has CDR1 MNHEY and CDR2 SMNVEV (reference sequence). J gave up 2 bases and V 5 bases, and 4 bases lay outside the gene matches. The CDR3 is 16 residues long.

The chain combines TRBV5-1 with TRBJ1-1; possibly TRBD1 for D (6 bases). The CDR3 loop spans 14 amino acids. CDR1 is SGHRS, CDR2 YFSETQ, per germline. V was shortened by 0 bases and J by 9 bases, with 15 bases between the two germline ends. CDR3 amino acids: CASSLGANREKAFF. In nucleotides, the CDR3 is TGCGCCAGCAGCTTGGGCGCTAACAGGGAAAAAGCTTTCTTT.

V and J are TRBV5-4 and TRBJ1-2, with TRBD1 matching over 7 bases. V lost 0 bases, J lost 6 bases, and 11 bases stayed unmatched. CDR1 SGHNT and CDR2 YYREEE come from the germline V gene (reference sequence). The CDR3 is made up of 16 amino acids. This CDR3 reads CASSLETGNLRDGYTF. CDR3 coding DNA: TGTGCCAGCAGCTTGGAGACAGGGAACCTAAGGGATGGCTACACCTTC.

The chain employs TRBV7-8 and TRBJ2-6; TRBD1 might be the D (5 bases). Trimming removed 7 bases from V and 0 bases from J, with 19 bases in between. CDR3 length equals 18 residues. Per germline, CDR1 SGHVS and CDR2 FQNEAQ. The CDR3 region is CASTLYGRASSGANVLTF. Here the CDR3 DNA reads TGTGCCAGCACTCTATATGGCAGGGCAAGCTCTGGGGCCAACGTCCTGACTTTC.

The chain uses TRBV19 and TRBJ1-2; TRBD1 is a possible D gene (5 bases). Germline-derived CDR1 and CDR2 are LNHDA and SQIVND (reference sequence). The CDR3 is 16 residues long. The V and J ends lost 4 bases and 0 bases respectively, with 15 bases between them. The CDR3 nucleotides are TGTGCCAGTAGTAGACGAAGCGGGGCGGCTAACTATGGCTACACCTTC. The encoded protein is CASSRRSGAANYGYTF. Based on the CDR3 plus reference TRBV19 and TRBJ1-2, the full variable domain is DGGITQSPKYLFRKEGQNVTLSCEQNLNHDAMYWYRQDPGQGLRLIYYSQIVNDFQKGDIAEGYSVSREKKESFPLTVTSAQKNPTAFYLCASSRRSGAANYGYTFGSGTRLTVV.

The sample holds a few counts of this clone. This rearrangement joins TRBV7-2 to TRBJ2-5; 8 positions match TRBD2. CDR1 SGHTA and CDR2 FQGNSA come from the germline V gene. CDR3 size: 14 residues. V gave up 0 bases and J gave up 6 bases; unmatched junction bases: 3. CDR3 in DNA: TGTGCCAGCAGCTTAGCAGGTAGCGGGAAGACCCAGTACTTC. It codes for CASSLAGSGKTQYF. The full variable domain, rest sourced from reference TRBV7-2 and TRBJ2-5, is GAGVSQSPSNKVTEKGKDVELRCDPISGHTALYWYRQSLGQGLEFLIYFQGNSAPDKSGLPSDRFSAERTGGSVSTLTIQRTQQEDSAVYLCASSLAGSGKTQYFGPGTRLLVL.

The CDR3 sequence: CASSLSGREQFF. The CDR3 bases are TGTGCCAGCAGCCTTAGCGGGAGGGAGCAGTTCTTC. The V and J genes are TRBV9 and TRBJ2-1, with 10 bases matching TRBD2. The germline gives CDR1 SGDLS, CDR2 YYNGEE. The CDR3 covers 12 residues. Trimming took 4 bases from V and 10 from J; bases not matched to a gene: 2.

This clone was detected only once. This chain uses TRBV6-5 with TRBJ1-3; D gene unclear. The CDR3 runs to 14 residues. CDR1 and CDR2 (germline): MNHEY, SVGAGI. V was shortened by 7 bases and J by 0 bases, with 10 bases between the two germline ends. CDR3 protein: CASNTQNSGNTIYF. CDR3 bases: TGTGCCAGCAATACACAAAACTCTGGAAACACCATATATTTT.

The rearrangement joins TRBV7-3 to TRBJ2-7; tentatively, D is TRBD2 (5 bases). The CDR3 is 14 amino acids. Germline V lookup: CDR1 SGHTA, CDR2 FQGTGA. Between the trimmed V and J ends, which lost 5 bases and 0 bases, there was a span of 11 bases. CDR3 in DNA: TGTGCCAGCAGCCCCAGTACTAGCTCCTACGAGCAGTACTTC. As protein: CASSPSTSSYEQYF.

This sequence joins TRBV3-1 (or the pseudogene TRBV3-2) and TRBJ1-2; tentative D call: TRBD1 (5 bases). The V and J ends lost 0 bases and 4 bases respectively, with 15 bases between them. The germline gives CDR1 LGHDT, CDR2 YNNKEL (reference sequence). CDR3 size: 16 residues. The CDR3 nucleotides are TGTGCCAGCAGCCAAGATCGACGGGGGGTGTCCTATGGCTACACCTTC. Translation: CASSQDRRGVSYGYTF.

This clone is a singleton in its sample. V and J are TRBV28 and TRBJ1-1, with a tentative D call TRBD1 (6 bases). The CDR3 has 13 amino acids. Germline CDR1 and CDR2: MDHEN and SYDVKM. Trimming left V 4 bases short and J 7 bases short, with 13 bases between. The DNA for the CDR3 is TGTGCCAGCAGTTCGAGACAGGCCTATGAAGCTTTCTTT. This translates into CASSSRQAYEAFF.

This sequence joins TRBV9 and TRBJ2-1; D is unresolved. The ends were cut back, 0 bases at V and 8 bases at J, with 9 bases in the middle. Germline assignment: CDR1 SGDLS and CDR2 YYNGEE. CDR3 length: 13 amino acids. The chain's CDR3 is CASSVAPFDEQFF. In nucleotides, the CDR3 is TGTGCCAGCAGCGTAGCTCCGTTCGATGAGCAGTTCTTC.